This TCR beta chain originates from a study of T cells in Graves' hyperthyroidism and ophthalmopathy. Germline CDR1 reads ENHRY; CDR2 reads SYGVKD. CDR3 length: 16 residues. V dropped 0 bases and J dropped 0 bases, with 12 bases sitting between them. RNA transcripts served as the template for amplifying TCR beta CDR3 regions. Initially, a first-round RT-PCR of the TCR CDR3 employed the HTBI primer set. TCRdb independently ran MiXCR on the multiplex PCR reads; one entry per CDR3 protein. The table lists 400,000 to 600,000 distinct CDR3 sequences, under 25% of them singletons. If no ophthalmopathy progression occurred within 18 months, Graves' hyperthyroidism was stable.

This sequence joins TRBV10-3 and TRBJ2-7, with D perhaps TRBD2 (5 bases). The sequence was obtained from a man between 18 and 29 years old with Graves' hyperthyroidism. The sample was blood. CDR3: CAISESPGKSSYEQYF. The CDR3 DNA is TGTGCCATCAGTGAGTCGCCGGGAAAGAGCTCCTACGAGCAGTACTTC.